This T cell receptor (beta chain) is drawn from a study of immune evolution from preneoplasia to lung adenocarcinoma (dated by TCRdb to the early 2020s). For context, the study as a whole: No AAH lesions showed HLA loss of heterozygosity, compared with 6% to 7.5% of AIS, roughly 15% of MIA and roughly 35% of ADC lesions. Resected precursor lesions (AAH, AIS, MIA) and invasive adenocarcinomas were compared against paired morphologically normal lung tissue. TCR sequencing data were obtained from about 49 patients. The overall cohort comprised around 55 patients with pulmonary nodules who underwent surgical resection. The study used immune gene expression, TCR sequencing and multiplex immunofluorescence to profile the immune contexture of lung adenocarcinoma precursors and invasive adenocarcinoma. The immune data were integrated with whole exome sequencing and methylation data from the same cohort of nodules. According to the study, about 110 samples went through TCR sequencing. POLYSOLVER was used to infer Class I HLA alleles from exome data, while LOHHLA was used to detect allele-specific HLA loss. The sample size depended on which specimens were available, not on a prior power calculation. The paper as a whole reports these results and caveats: Normal lung showed the highest clonality, whereas later-stage lesions appeared to have higher T cell density and diversity but lower clonality. KRAS-mutant nodules showed the highest T cell clonality compared with EGFR-mutant or double wild-type lesions. Top T cell clone frequencies were highest in normal lung and appeared to decrease progressively from AAH through AIS, MIA and invasive adenocarcinoma. All patients were from Japan and China, so applicability to Western populations was uncertain. The findings rested on association rather than direct causation, and larger cohorts with long-term follow-up and longitudinal biopsies were considered necessary.

In the germline V gene (reference sequence), CDR1 corresponds to MNHEY and CDR2 to SMNVEV. The CDR3 spans 15 residues, from the cysteine through the phenylalanine. This entry keeps only the CDR3 DNA: 45 bases, framed from base 1. The V end loses 5 bases and the J end loses 5 bases, and a stretch of 16 bases separates them. Patients underwent resection in Japan or China between about 2014 and 2017. Histologic diagnosis of each case was confirmed independently by two lung cancer pathologists on H&E slides. For nucleic acid extraction, premalignant or tumor cells were enriched by macro-dissection following pathologic assessment. The AllPrep DNA/RNA FFPE Kit was used to isolate DNA from FFPE tissue. Using the immunoSEQ hsTCRbeta Kit, TCR beta CDR3 regions were sequenced from DNA. The paper's processing steps were these. TCR sequencing data were analysed with the ImmunoSEQ Analyzer. T cell clonality was defined as 1 minus Pielou's evenness, calculated on productive rearrangements. T cell diversity was measured with the inverse Simpson index on productive templates. T cell density was TCR beta template counts normalized to usable DNA, estimated by amplifying and sequencing housekeeping genes. Two-sided Kruskal-Wallis tests were used to compare TCR metrics across histologic stages. The immuneACCESS repertoire file appears here via TCRdb, limited to in-frame rearrangements. These files lack a portion of the clones; in checked studies, under half of the deficit traces to unresolved V genes, and the cause of the others is not known. V, J and clone size are those of that table, while D and trimming were read from the DNA. The sample table records about 41,000 clones; around 80% of these occur just once. Around 4.5% of the sample is in the top ten clones.

This clone was found a few times. This receptor's antigen is unknown. No base quality information exists; no much larger clone differs at one position. The sample consisted of FFPE invasive lung adenocarcinoma tissue. According to the study, the label for this sample's cell subset or site signals: frankly invasive lung adenocarcinoma (ADC). This TCR was recovered from a person aged 55 to 70 with lung adenocarcinoma. This sequence uses TRBV27 and TRBJ2-1; the D gene is not confidently resolved. The CDR3 protein: CASSPLPIWNNEQFF. The nucleotide sequence is given as TGTGCCAGCAGTCCCCTCCCGATTTGGAACAATGAGCAGTTCTTC.